Listed below are T cell receptor beta chains from one sample, sequenced in a study of neoadjuvant nivolumab and ipilimumab in lung cancer. Profiling relied on immunoSEQ multiplex PCR, and the TCRdb table lists in-frame clones only, not all of them. The sample records around 1,500 clones, around 83% being singletons. The specimen was adjacent normal lung tissue, collected after neoadjuvant nivolumab, alone or with ipilimumab, at or shortly before surgery. These receptors originate from an adult with non-small cell lung cancer. The CDR3 runs from the conserved cysteine through the conserved F or W.

J gene: -
V gene: TRBV7-9
CDR3 protein: CASSPTGGGFEQYF

J gene: TRBJ2-5
V gene: TRBV7-2
CDR3 protein: CASSLPLAGLETQYF

J gene: TRBJ2-7
V gene: TRBV19
CDR3 protein: CASSMADRGRPYEQYF

J gene: TRBJ1-2
V gene: TRBV11-2
CDR3 protein: CASSLVWTVVNYGYTF

J gene: TRBJ1-1
V gene: TRBV27
CDR3 protein: CASSLGPQAFF

J gene: TRBJ2-7
V gene: TRBV11-2
CDR3 protein: CASSLGGSYEQYF

J gene: TRBJ2-7
V gene: TRBV5-1
CDR3 protein: CASSFSSYEQYF

J gene: TRBJ1-5
V gene: TRBV7-2
CDR3 protein: CASSWGQPQHF

J gene: TRBJ2-1
V gene: TRBV6-9
CDR3 protein: CASSYGPGGAAYNEQFF

J gene: TRBJ1-5
V gene: TRBV27
CDR3 protein: CASSYQLNQPQHF

J gene: TRBJ1-2
V gene: TRBV20-1
CDR3 protein: CSAPGYGYTF

J gene: TRBJ2-2
V gene: TRBV2
CDR3 protein: CASKWDRENTGELFF

J gene: TRBJ2-2
V gene: TRBV18
CDR3 protein: CASSPRLNTGELFF

J gene: TRBJ2-3
V gene: TRBV9
CDR3 protein: CASSVVGGSPSTDTQYF

J gene: TRBJ2-5
V gene: TRBV5-1
CDR3 protein: CASSKAGGQETQYF

J gene: TRBJ2-3
V gene: TRBV29-1
CDR3 protein: CSVATGGTDTQYF

J gene: TRBJ1-5
V gene: TRBV7-8
CDR3 protein: CASSNDINQPQHF

J gene: TRBJ1-6
V gene: TRBV7-2
CDR3 protein: CASSSDNSPLHF

J gene: TRBJ2-2
V gene: TRBV21-1
CDR3 protein: CASSHLSGLTNTGELFF

J gene: TRBJ2-1
V gene: TRBV6-1
CDR3 protein: CASSEYRNEQFF

J gene: TRBJ2-3
V gene: TRBV29-1
CDR3 protein: CSVGQGGTDTQYF

J gene: TRBJ2-2
V gene: TRBV9
CDR3 protein: CASSVARVNTGELFF

J gene: TRBJ2-1
V gene: TRBV7-8
CDR3 protein: CASSLGPDNEQFF

J gene: TRBJ1-3
V gene: TRBV2
CDR3 protein: CASEGGFGNTIYF

J gene: TRBJ1-5
V gene: TRBV5-1
CDR3 protein: CASSTGTGANQPQHF

J gene: TRBJ1-2
V gene: TRBV18
CDR3 protein: CASSSSGTLYGYTF

J gene: TRBJ2-1
V gene: TRBV7-8
CDR3 protein: CASSQDRGDEQFF